This T cell receptor beta chain came from a study of control samples from healthy donors and cancer patients (dated by TCRdb to the early 2020s). CDR1 is given as MGHRA and CDR2 as YSYEKL, both from the germline V gene. V lost 3 bases and J lost 3 bases; the stretch between them is 18 bases long. From cysteine to phenylalanine, the CDR3 is 17 amino acids long. Only CDR3 DNA is held: 51 bases, read in frame from base 1. With regard to this clone: Its antigen is still unknown. No clone much larger than this one lies a single base away; base qualities are absent.

The protocol used for the library was the immunoSEQ multiplex PCR assay. In its TCRdb copy, this immuneACCESS table keeps in-frame sequences only and misses some clones. Where compared with another copy, unresolved V genes explain less than half of these, and the others have no known cause. For this sample there are some 200,000 clones; 91% appear just once. The top ten hold roughly 1.6% of the sample. This sequence was found in a woman aged 25-40 years in good health. The rearrangement joined TRBV4-1 to TRBJ1-5; TRBD1 is a possible D gene, resting on 6 matching bases. Sample: blood. The CDR3 corresponds to CASSQIGTSTSNQPQHF. DNA sequence: TGCGCCAGCAGCCAGATTGGGACATCAACCTCCAATCAGCCCCAGCATTTT.